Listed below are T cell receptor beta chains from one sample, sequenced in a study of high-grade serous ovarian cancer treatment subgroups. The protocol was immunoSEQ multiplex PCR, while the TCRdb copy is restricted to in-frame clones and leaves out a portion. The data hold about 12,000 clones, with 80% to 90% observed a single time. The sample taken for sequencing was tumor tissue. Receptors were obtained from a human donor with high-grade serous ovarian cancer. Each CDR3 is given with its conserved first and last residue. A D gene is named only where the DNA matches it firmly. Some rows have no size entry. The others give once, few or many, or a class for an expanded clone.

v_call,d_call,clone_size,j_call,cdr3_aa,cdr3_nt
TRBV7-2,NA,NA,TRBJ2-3,CASSSRYTQYF,TGTGCCAGCAGCTCAAGATATACGCAGTATTTT
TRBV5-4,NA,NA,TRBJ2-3,CACSASTDTQYF,TGTGCCTGCAGCGCTAGCACAGATACGCAGTATTTT
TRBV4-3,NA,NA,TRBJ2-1,CASSQGVGRYNEQFF,TGCGCCAGCAGCCAAGGGGTGGGACGCTACAATGAGCAGTTCTTC
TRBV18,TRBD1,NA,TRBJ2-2,CASPRIGTGSTGELFF,TGTGCCAGCCCGAGAATCGGGACAGGTAGCACCGGGGAGCTGTTTTTT
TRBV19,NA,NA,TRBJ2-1,CASSTQGSDEQFF,TGTGCCAGTAGTACACAGGGAAGCGATGAGCAGTTCTTC
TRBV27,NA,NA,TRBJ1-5,CASSLLGGILGSNQPQHF,TGTGCCAGCAGTTTATTAGGGGGAATTCTCGGTAGCAATCAGCCCCAGCATTTT
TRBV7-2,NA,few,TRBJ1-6,CASSLGSSYNSPLHF,TGTGCCAGCAGCTTGGGCAGCTCCTATAATTCACCCCTCCACTTT
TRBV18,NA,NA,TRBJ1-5,CASSLGTPNQPQHF,TGTGCCAGCTCACTCGGGACACCAAATCAGCCCCAGCATTTT
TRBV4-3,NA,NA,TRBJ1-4,CASSQDPPTDATNEKLFF,TGCGCCAGCAGCCAAGACCCCCCGACAGACGCAACTAATGAAAAACTGTTTTTT
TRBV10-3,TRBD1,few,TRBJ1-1,CATTGGRTEAFF,TGTGCCACGACAGGGGGTCGCACTGAAGCTTTCTTT
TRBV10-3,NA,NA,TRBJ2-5,CAISELGWGETQYF,TGTGCCATCAGTGAACTCGGGTGGGGAGAGACCCAGTACTTC
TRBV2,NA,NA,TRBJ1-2,CASSDADLGYTF,TGTGCCAGCAGTGATGCGGATCTTGGCTACACCTTC
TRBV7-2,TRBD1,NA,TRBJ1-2,CASSSRDRATGYTF,TGTGCCAGCAGCTCCCGGGACAGGGCTACTGGCTACACCTTC
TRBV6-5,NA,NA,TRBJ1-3,CASSGQGGDTIYF,TGTGCCAGCAGTGGGCAGGGAGGGGACACCATATATTTT
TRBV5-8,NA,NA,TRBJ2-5,CASSLLQGGETQYF,TGTGCCAGCAGCTTGTTACAGGGCGGAGAGACCCAGTACTTC
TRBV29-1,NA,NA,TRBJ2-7,CSVGGGSLGQYF,TGCAGCGTTGGAGGGGGGTCATTGGGACAGTACTTC
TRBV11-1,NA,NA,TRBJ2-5,CASSLGNGFQETQYF,TGTGCCAGCAGCTTAGGAAACGGGTTCCAAGAGACCCAGTACTTC
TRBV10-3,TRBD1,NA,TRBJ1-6,CAISVSGTDSLGSPLHF,TGTGCCATCAGTGTTTCAGGGACAGACTCCTTAGGCTCACCCCTCCACTTT
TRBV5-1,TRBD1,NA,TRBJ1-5,CASSVGGQGQPQHF,TGCGCCAGCAGCGTAGGGGGACAGGGTCAGCCCCAGCATTTT
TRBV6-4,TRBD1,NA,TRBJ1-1,CATSKAQGVNTEAFF,TGTGCCACCTCCAAGGCACAGGGGGTGAACACTGAAGCTTTCTTT
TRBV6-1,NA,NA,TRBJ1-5,CASSESYPGRNQPQHF,TGTGCCAGCAGTGAATCGTATCCCGGGCGCAATCAGCCCCAGCATTTT
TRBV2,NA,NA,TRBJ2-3,CASSTGDLRDTQYF,TGTGCCAGCAGTACAGGGGACTTAAGAGATACGCAGTATTTT
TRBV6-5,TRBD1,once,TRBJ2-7,CASSYGQGSYEQYF,TGTGCCAGCAGTTATGGACAGGGGTCCTACGAGCAGTACTTC
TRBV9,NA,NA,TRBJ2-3,CASSVGKGGTTDTQYF,TGTGCCAGCAGCGTAGGCAAGGGGGGAACGACAGATACGCAGTATTTT
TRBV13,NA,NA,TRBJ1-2,CASSLGGRFPYGYTF,TGTGCCAGCAGCTTAGGGGGCAGATTCCCCTATGGCTACACCTTC
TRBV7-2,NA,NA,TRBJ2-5,CASSPRQVNQETQYF,TGTGCCAGCAGCCCCAGACAGGTCAACCAAGAGACCCAGTACTTC